This T cell receptor beta chain was documented in a study of blood T cell repertoires in COVID-19. Study context: The samples span acute and convalescent COVID-19 from the United States, Italy and Spain. The analysed material was cDNA or gDNA that came from T cells, B-cell-depleted T cells, or PBMCs.

Deletions cut 5 bases from V and 5 bases from J, with 22 bases between. CDR1 SGHDT and CDR2 YYEEEE come from the germline V gene. The CDR3 length is 16 residues. This clone was seen once. Data came from immunoSEQ multiplex PCR; TCRdb stores just in-frame clones and leaves some out. The sample yields more than 90,000 clones, around nine tenths seen once. Those enrolled in Seattle joined during active infection and were followed longitudinally afterward. Material for sequencing was peripheral blood. This TCR was sampled from a woman aged 55-69 years with COVID-19, enrolled during active disease. V is TRBV5-6 and J is TRBJ2-5, with D possibly TRBD1 on 6 matching bases. The CDR3 bases are TGTGCCAGCAGTCCCCTTCTCCAGGGGTCGGAGGAGACCCAGTACTTC. This encodes CASSPLLQGSEETQYF.